Shown below are 22 T cell receptor beta chains from a single sample sequenced in a study of T cell responses to AZD1222 COVID-19 vaccine. Method: immunoSEQ multiplex PCR; TCRdb's copy keeps in-frame clones and lacks some. This sample yields 100,000 to 120,000 clones, of which roughly 87% are seen a single time; 3.2% belongs to the top ten. The sample in question was peripheral blood, obtained on day 0 of AZD1222 vaccination. These receptor sequences come from an adult in good health.

In nucleotides, the CDR3 is TGTGCCAGCAGCTCGTTAGCGTGGGGAGATACGCAGTATTTT. Its protein is CASSSLAWGDTQYF. The chain couples TRBV7-2 to TRBJ2-3; TRBD2 is a possible D gene (5 bases). Trimming pared 4 bases from V and 5 bases from J, leaving 13 bases between. The CDR3 is 14 residues long. Germline V lookup: CDR1 SGHTA, CDR2 FQGNSA.

The chain has TRBV2 and TRBJ2-7; D is uncertain. V dropped 5 bases and J dropped 6 bases, with 14 bases sitting between them. The germline gives CDR1 SNHLY, CDR2 FYNNEI. This CDR3 has 13 amino acids. CDR3 sequence: CASSQNGDGEQYF. As DNA, the CDR3 is TGTGCCAGCAGTCAGAATGGTGACGGCGAGCAGTACTTC.

The chain has TRBV11-2 and TRBJ1-2, with D tentatively TRBD1 (5 bases). The CDR3 totals 14 residues. Looked up from germline, CDR1 is SGHAT and CDR2 is FQNNGV. Between the trimmed V and J ends, which lost 5 bases and 7 bases, there was a span of 17 bases. The CDR3 bases are TGTGCCAGCAGCCCGGGGGGACCCTCGTCTGGCTACACCTTC. It specifies CASSPGGPSSGYTF.

V gene TRBV29-1 combines with J gene TRBJ2-5, with D possibly being TRBD1 (6 bases). The germline V and J ends were trimmed by 6 bases and 2 bases, with 16 bases remaining between them. Germline V CDR1 and CDR2: SQVTM, ANQGSEA. The CDR3 has 14 residues. CDR3 DNA sequence: TGCAGCGTCCTACCCCAGGGGCGTCAAGAGACCCAGTACTTC. Translation gives CSVLPQGRQETQYF.

The chain recombines TRBV21-1 with TRBJ1-2. TRBV21-1 is an annotated pseudogene. This CDR3 has 15 residues. CDR3 DNA: TGTGCCAGCACCCCACCGGCAGAATCCATTTATGGCTACACCTTC. Translating gives CASTPPAESIYGYTF.

This clone turned up a few times. V gene TRBV19 combines with J gene TRBJ2-5, with 12 bases matching TRBD2. Germline V gives CDR1 LNHDA, CDR2 SQIVND (reference sequence). The CDR3 covers 16 residues. Trimming cost V 6 bases and J 5 bases; bases outside gene matches: 10. CDR3 DNA sequence: TGTGCCAGTAGACCTAGCGGGGGGGCGTTGTGGGAGACCCAGTACTTC. It encodes CASRPSGGALWETQYF.

This clone was recorded once. The genes are TRBV6-1 and TRBJ1-4, with 8 bases identical to TRBD1. J was trimmed by 8 bases and V by 2 bases; bases with no gene match: 4. CDR3 length: 14 amino acids. The germline gives CDR1 MNHNS, CDR2 SASEGT. CDR3 bases: TGTGCCAGCAGTGAAAGGGCAGGGGGCGAAAAACTGTTTTTT. This gives the protein CASSERAGGEKLFF.

This chain connects TRBV28 to TRBJ1-2; 7 nucleotides line up with TRBD1. V lost 6 bases and J lost 5; bases outside the gene matches: 9. Germline CDR1 reads MDHEN; CDR2 reads SYDVKM. This CDR3 region has 14 residues. CDR3: CASRREGAAYGYTF. CDR3 DNA: TGTGCCAGCAGGCGAGAGGGGGCGGCGTATGGCTACACCTTC.

This chain connects TRBV7-2 to TRBJ2-7; tentative D call: TRBD2 (7 bases). With 0 bases removed from V and 6 bases from J, the gap between germline ends came to 18 bases. Germline V gene lookup returns CDR1 SGHTA and CDR2 FQGNSA. This CDR3 has 16 amino acids. CDR3 nucleotides: TGTGCCAGCAGCTTAGCGGCCGGGGGGCGCCCAAGCGAGCAGTACTTC. Encoded protein: CASSLAAGGRPSEQYF. Based on the CDR3 plus reference TRBV7-2 and TRBJ2-7, the full variable domain is GAGVSQSPSNKVTEKGKDVELRCDPISGHTALYWYRQSLGQGLEFLIYFQGNSAPDKSGLPSDRFSAERTGGSVSTLTIQRTQQEDSAVYLCASSLAAGGRPSEQYFGPGTRLTVT.

This sequence joins TRBV11-2 and TRBJ2-3; D not resolved. The germline V and J ends were trimmed by 0 bases and 4 bases, with 11 bases remaining between them. The CDR3 totals 15 residues. CDR1 SGHAT and CDR2 FQNNGV come from the germline V gene. The CDR3 is CASSLDTSPPDTQYF. The CDR3 DNA follows: TGTGCCAGCAGCTTAGATACCTCCCCCCCAGATACGCAGTATTTT.

The genes are TRBV29-1 and TRBJ2-2; the D gene is possibly TRBD1 (5 bases). The CDR3 extends over 13 amino acids. V dropped 7 bases and J dropped 7 bases, with 16 bases sitting between them. Looked up from germline, CDR1 is SQVTM and CDR2 is ANQGSEA. CDR3 amino acids: CSAISGAYGELFF. In DNA form, the CDR3 reads TGCAGCGCCATAAGTGGGGCCTACGGGGAGCTGTTTTTT.

DNA for the CDR3: TGCAGTGCTAGTAAGTCGGGACAGGGGAGACAGCCCCAGCATTTT. This encodes CSASKSGQGRQPQHF. This chain uses TRBV20-1 with TRBJ1-5, with 10 bases matching TRBD1. The length of the CDR3 is 15 residues. Germline trimming cut 3 bases from V and 7 bases from J; bases unmatched to any gene: 9. CDR1 DFQATT and CDR2 SNEGSKA come from the germline V gene (reference sequence).

The V call is TRBV7-2, the J call TRBJ1-5; the D gene is possibly TRBD1 (5 bases). Trimming removed 1 base from V and 4 bases from J, with 11 bases in between. The CDR3 loop spans 15 amino acids. Germline CDR1 reads SGHTA; CDR2 reads FQGNSA. The CDR3 protein is CASSLVGTPNQPQHF. The CDR3, as DNA: TGTGCCAGCAGCTTAGTCGGGACGCCGAATCAGCCCCAGCATTTT. Looking up the rest from reference TRBV7-2 and TRBJ1-5 gives the full variable domain: GAGVSQSPSNKVTEKGKDVELRCDPISGHTALYWYRQSLGQGLEFLIYFQGNSAPDKSGLPSDRFSAERTGGSVSTLTIQRTQQEDSAVYLCASSLVGTPNQPQHFGDGTRLSIL.

J is TRBJ1-1 and V is TRBV4-3, with D tentatively TRBD1 (5 bases). Germline CDR1 and CDR2: LGHNA and YSLEER. The CDR3 is made up of 15 amino acids. V shed 4 bases and J shed 6 bases, with 18 bases lying between them. The CDR3 here is CASSPWRDLGAEAFF. In DNA form, the CDR3 reads TGCGCCAGCAGCCCTTGGAGGGATTTGGGGGCTGAAGCTTTCTTT.

The chain has TRBV28 and TRBJ2-1; TRBD2 matches at 7 bases. The CDR3 totals 13 residues. The J segment lost 8 bases and the V segment lost 5 bases, leaving 6 bases of the junction unmatched. Looked up from germline, CDR1 is MDHEN and CDR2 is SYDVKM. The CDR3 DNA follows: TGTGCCAGCAGTCCCGGGGGAGGGCATGAGCAGTTCTTC. It yields the protein CASSPGGGHEQFF.

The CDR3 DNA follows: TGTGCCAGCTCAAGCCAGGGTAACACTGAAGCTTTCTTT. Translated, it gives CASSSQGNTEAFF. The gene calls are TRBV18 and TRBJ1-1; possibly TRBD1 for D (5 bases). Germline CDR1 reads KGHSH; CDR2 reads LQKENI. The CDR3 extends over 13 amino acids. V lost 5 bases, J lost 2 bases, and 9 bases lay in between.

The rearrangement joins TRBV28 to TRBJ1-1; D call uncertain. The V end lost 3 bases, the J end lost 5 bases, and 10 bases lay between the germline ends. CDR1 MDHEN and CDR2 SYDVKM come from the germline V gene. The CDR3 contains 13 residues. CDR3 DNA sequence: TGTGCCAGCAGTTTGGTCCAAGGGACTGAAGCTTTCTTT. Translation gives CASSLVQGTEAFF.

V usage is TRBV7-8 and J usage is TRBJ2-6, with D perhaps TRBD1 (6 bases). The length of the CDR3 is 16 residues. Germline lookup yields CDR1 SGHVS and CDR2 FQNEAQ. Trimming cost V 7 bases and J 0 bases, with 13 bases left between them. The CDR3 here is CASTTGSSSGANVLTF. CDR3 DNA: TGTGCCAGCACCACAGGGAGTAGCTCTGGGGCCAACGTCCTGACTTTC. Together with reference TRBV7-8 and TRBJ2-6, the CDR3 gives the full variable domain: GAGVSQSPRYKVAKRGQDVALRCDPISGHVSLFWYQQALGQGPEFLTYFQNEAQLDKSGLPSDRFFAERPEGSVSTLKIQRTQQEDSAVYLCASTTGSSSGANVLTFGAGSRLTVL.

This chain links TRBV7-9 with TRBJ1-3, with 7 bases identical to TRBD1. Germline lookup yields CDR1 SEHNR and CDR2 FQNEAQ (reference sequence). V lost 5 bases and J lost 8; bases outside the gene matches: 9. CDR3 length: 14 amino acids. This CDR3 is CASSRGQGFDTIYF. The CDR3 DNA reads as TGTGCCAGCAGCAGGGGGCAGGGGTTTGACACCATATATTTT.

The rearrangement links TRBV6-1 to TRBJ1-4; D is unresolved. This CDR3 comprises 14 residues. Germline V gives CDR1 MNHNS, CDR2 SASEGT. The V gene lost 3 bases and the J gene lost 7 bases, with 12 bases spanning the gap. The CDR3 coding sequence is TGTGCCAGCAGTGACCCCCCGGTTGCTGAAAAACTGTTTTTT. Translated, it gives CASSDPPVAEKLFF.

In this sample, this clone turned up once. CDR3 nucleotides: TGTGCCTGGGTGAGGCAGGGGGCTGAGGGGGATCGTGGCTACACCTTC. Amino acid sequence: CAWVRQGAEGDRGYTF. The chain employs TRBV30 and TRBJ1-2; 8 bases are a match to TRBD1. The CDR3 sequence is 16 residues long. Germline V gives CDR1 GTSNPN, CDR2 SVGIG (reference sequence). The V gene end was trimmed by 5 bases and the J gene end by 7 bases; junction bases not matched to a gene: 18.

As concerns this clone: This CDR3 is also generated by other DNA sequences in the sample. The chain employs TRBV10-3 and TRBJ1-5, with D unresolved. This CDR3 contains 15 residues. V lost 2 bases, J lost 0 bases, and 8 bases lay in between. The germline gives CDR1 ENHRY, CDR2 SYGVKD. CDR3 amino acids: CAISEGRNSNQPQHF. CDR3 DNA: TGTGCCATCAGTGAGGGGCGGAATAGCAATCAGCCCCAGCATTTT.